This T cell receptor (beta chain) was observed in a study of T cell responses to AZD1222 COVID-19 vaccine (dated by TCRdb to the early 2020s). In the study overall: AZD1222 recipients whose second dose came at about 4 weeks and those whose second dose came at about 12 weeks were combined into one group, since spike-specific TCR depth and breadth did not differ between the two schedules. TCR sequencing was performed for 230 to 250 trial participants, of whom 200 to 210 were given two doses of AZD1222 and some 26 were given two doses of MenACWY control vaccine. Trial participants were enrolled by age into 18-55, 56-69 and 70-plus year subgroups, with about 150, 27 and 61 TCR-sequenced participants respectively. Paper-wide results and their limitations: Because no day 14 peak-response samples were available, the repertoires could be characterized only after the peak T cell response. Spike-specific TCR breadth and depth rose significantly after two AZD1222 doses compared with day 0 and with MenACWY recipients. Participants were mostly white British, with more females than males. The authors suggested clonal diversity may have been underestimated. Reportedly, close to half of the unique spike-specific TCRs recognized epitopes lying outside the regions that are mutated in the B.1.351 and B.1.1.7 variants. CD4 TCRs associated with the vaccine covered the entire spike protein, and the dominant responses were in regions 160-218 and 743-854. The 56-69-year group was small, and its depth increase did not reach significance, likely because of low power. Conclusions about previously exposed vaccinees were limited because only six AZD1222 recipients were SARS-CoV-2 seropositive at baseline.

Comments on this clone: The clone's antigen remains unknown. The input lacks base qualities; no much larger clone sits a single base away.

The time point label, as the study defines it: baseline before first vaccination. Vaccinee samples came from UK trials COV001 and COV002, including a single-blind randomized controlled phase 2/3 trial of AZD1222 (ChAdOx1 nCoV-19) in healthy adults. For TCRbeta chain sequencing, PBMC samples were collected from trial participants at day 0 and at day 28 after the second dose. Cut back by 5 bases and 4 bases, the V and J ends lie 13 bases apart. The CDR3 sequence holds 14 residues, the cysteine and phenylalanine included. Only CDR3 DNA remains: 42 bases, in frame from the first base. CDR1 and CDR2, per the germline V gene (reference sequence), are MNHEY and SMNVEV. The CDR3 regions of human TCRbeta chains were analyzed by immunosequencing. In the original analysis: Repertoire TCRs were checked for matches against a reference library of SARS-CoV-2-specific TCRs that had been generated using the MIRA antigen-specificity platform. Breadth meant the fraction of unique TCRs that were SARS-CoV-2-associated, whereas depth meant the fraction of total T cells that were SARS-CoV-2-associated. Each spike-specific TCR was assigned to its reactive spike region and to a CD4 or CD8 class using the MIRA data. Log10-transformed breadth and depth values were compared by one-way ANOVA with Sidak's multiple comparisons tests. The clones in this table, taken by TCRdb from immuneACCESS, are in-frame only. Not every clone is retained; where verified, under half of the shortfall comes from an unresolved V gene, and the cause of the rest is unknown. Clone size and the V and J calls come from that table; the DNA yielded D and trimming. The sample table contains fewer than 200,000 clones; only one count was recorded for roughly 92% of them. Less than 11% of the sample goes to the ten largest clones.

Sequencing was performed on peripheral blood, taken on day 0 of AZD1222 vaccination. The receptor's source is an adult in good health. The chain is assembled from TRBV27 and TRBJ2-3; TRBD2 might be the D gene, on 6 matching bases. In nucleotides, the sequence is TGTGCCAGCAGTCAACTACCGGGGGCAGATACGCAGTATTTT. This encodes CASSQLPGADTQYF.